These 19 T cell receptor beta chains originate from one sample sequenced in a study of T cells in Graves' hyperthyroidism and ophthalmopathy. Authors of the study amplified TCR beta CDR3 regions from RNA transcripts. During a first-round RT-PCR of the TCR CDR3, the HTBI primer set was used. Each CDR3 protein gets one entry after TCRdb re-called the multiplex PCR reads with MiXCR. The table records approximately 600,000 distinct CDR3 sequences, about 17% of them present only once. The sequenced sample was blood. The source is a woman aged 30 to 39 with Graves' hyperthyroidism.

The chain has TRBV15 and TRBJ2-7; D uncertain. CDR3 length: 13 amino acids. CDR1 and CDR2 from the germline V gene are LNHNV and YYDKDF (reference sequence). V shed 4 bases and J shed 4 bases, with 11 bases lying between them. This CDR3 reads CATSIGSPYEQYF. The CDR3 coding sequence is TGTGCCACCAGCATCGGGTCGCCTTACGAGCAGTACTTC.

This clonotype was detected ten times or more. The chain employs TRBV3-1 and TRBJ2-2; no reliable D call. The CDR3 loop spans 12 amino acids. In germline, CDR1 is LGHDT, CDR2 YNNKEL (reference sequence). The germline V and J ends were trimmed by 5 bases and 1 base, with 2 bases remaining between them. The CDR3 bases are TGTGCCAGCAGCATGAACACCGGGGAGCTGTTTTTT. It specifies CASSMNTGELFF.

The chain combines TRBV28 with TRBJ2-7; D is undetermined. Between the trimmed V and J ends, which lost 6 bases and 0 bases, there was a span of 18 bases. From germline, CDR1 is MDHEN and CDR2 SYDVKM. This CDR3 region has 16 residues. CDR3 DNA sequence: TGTGCCAGCAGGATTGGACCGACGTTTAGCTCCTACGAGCAGTACTTC. This sequence encodes CASRIGPTFSSYEQYF.

This clonotype has a count of ten or more. This chain uses TRBV5-8 with TRBJ1-5; D remains ambiguous. The CDR3 extends over 13 amino acids. CDR1 and CDR2 (germline): SGHTS, YDEGEE. The ends were cut back, 1 base at V and 4 bases at J, with 6 bases in the middle. CDR3 DNA sequence: TGTGCCAGCAGCTTGATCCCAAATCAGCCCCAGCATTTT. It yields the protein CASSLIPNQPQHF.

The V call is TRBV27, the J call TRBJ2-7; D remains unclear. This CDR3 region has 13 residues. The germline V gene encodes CDR1 MNHEY and CDR2 SMNVEV (reference sequence). V lost 8 bases to trimming and J lost 3 bases, with 14 bases between them. CDR3 in DNA: TGTGCCAGCGCCCGGGCCCTTCACTACGAGCAGTACTTC. Encoded protein: CASARALHYEQYF.

The CDR3 coding sequence is TGTGCCAACAGACCCCAGGGACAGAAGAACACTGAAGCTTTCTTT. Amino acids: CANRPQGQKNTEAFF. The rearrangement joins TRBV28 to TRBJ1-1; 7 nucleotides match TRBD1. There are 15 residues in the CDR3. With 10 bases clipped from V and 1 base from J, the junction kept 12 bases outside the gene matches. In germline, CDR1 is MDHEN, CDR2 SYDVKM.

This clonotype was seen ten or more times. The rearrangement joins TRBV6-1 to TRBJ2-3; maybe TRBD2 (6 bases). The CDR3 is made up of 15 amino acids. V was trimmed by 4 bases and J by 2 bases, leaving 13 bases between them. CDR1 MNHNS and CDR2 SASEGT come from the germline V gene. The CDR3 reads CASSVRTTFTDTQYF. The CDR3, as DNA: TGTGCCAGCAGTGTACGGACTACCTTCACAGATACGCAGTATTTT.

This clonotype has more than one count but fewer than ten. The chain uses TRBV28 and TRBJ2-1; tentative D call: TRBD2 (5 bases). Trimming pared 3 bases from V and 8 bases from J, leaving 11 bases between. The germline gives CDR1 MDHEN, CDR2 SYDVKM. The CDR3 extends over 13 amino acids. CDR3 residues: CASSLELGHEQFF. DNA of the CDR3: TGTGCCAGCAGTTTGGAACTAGGCCATGAGCAGTTCTTC.

This clonotype was recorded many times. J is TRBJ2-7 and V is TRBV6-1; 7 bases match TRBD1. Germline trimming cut 4 bases from V and 3 bases from J; bases unmatched to any gene: 3. The CDR3 extends over 13 amino acids. Germline V gene sequence: CDR1 MNHNS, CDR2 SASEGT. The CDR3 spells CASSVAGGYEQYF. The CDR3 nucleotides are TGTGCCAGCAGTGTTGCAGGGGGCTACGAGCAGTACTTC.

A few counts support this clonotype. The chain is built from TRBV20-1 and TRBJ2-2; tentatively, D is TRBD1 (5 bases). From germline, CDR1 is DFQATT and CDR2 SNEGSKA (reference sequence). Between the trimmed V and J ends, which lost 1 base and 8 bases, there was a span of 8 bases. The length of the CDR3 is 12 residues. CDR3 in amino acids: CSARVGQGELFF. In DNA form, the CDR3 reads TGCAGTGCTAGAGTGGGGCAGGGGGAGCTGTTTTTT.

This clonotype has a count of ten or more. The chain couples TRBV20-1 to TRBJ2-3; 8 nucleotides match TRBD2. V trimming: 6 bases; J trimming: 4 bases; junction bases outside the gene matches: 6. The CDR3 covers 13 residues. Germline V lookup: CDR1 DFQATT, CDR2 SNEGSKA (reference sequence). The CDR3 DNA sequence: TGCAGTGCCCCAACTAGCGGTCCAGATACGCAGTATTTT. This translates into CSAPTSGPDTQYF.

Ten or more counts support this clonotype. This chain connects TRBV28 to TRBJ2-5; D is unresolved. The CDR3 covers 12 residues. Germline V lookup: CDR1 MDHEN, CDR2 SYDVKM. Trimming shortened V by 5 bases and J by 4 bases, and 8 bases separated the two germline ends. CDR3 region: CASSIYGETQYF. CDR3 in DNA: TGTGCCAGCAGTATATATGGAGAGACCCAGTACTTC.

This clonotype was seen more than once but under ten times. The rearrangement links TRBV7-9 to TRBJ1-2; 7 nucleotides match TRBD1. This CDR3 spans 13 amino acids. Germline-derived CDR1 and CDR2 are SEHNR and FQNEAQ (reference sequence). V shed 5 bases and J 6 bases; nucleotides not matched to a gene: 6. The CDR3 sequence is CASSGRDRDGYTF. The CDR3 DNA follows: TGTGCCAGCAGCGGCCGGGACAGAGATGGCTACACCTTC.

About this clonotype itself: Possible read error: a much larger clone is one base away. The chain carries TRBV3-1 and TRBJ1-2; D might be TRBD1 (5 bases). The CDR3 length is 16 residues. Trimming stripped 4 bases from V and 2 bases from J, with 17 bases between. In germline, CDR1 is LGHDT, CDR2 YNNKEL (reference sequence). CDR3 nucleotides: TGTGCCAGCAGCCGCCTCATCAACAGGCAAAACTATGGCTACACCTTC. Protein sequence: CASSRLINRQNYGYTF. Full variable domain (rest looked up from reference TRBV3-1 and TRBJ1-2): DTAVSQTPKYLVTQMGNDKSIKCEQNLGHDTMYWYKQDSKKFLKIMFSYNNKELIINETVPNRFSPKSPDKAHLNLHINSLELGDSAVYFCASSRLINRQNYGYTFGSGTRLTVV.

Notes on this clonotype: The junction does not match germline at one end; this may be a read error. The V call is TRBV7-9, the J call TRBJ1-6; no definite D call. Looked up from germline, CDR1 is SEHNR and CDR2 is FQNEAQ (reference sequence). The CDR3 is 14 residues long. The CDR3 sequence is CASSLTIPNSALHF. The CDR3 coding sequence is TGTGCCAGCAGCCTGACAATACCTAATTCAGCCCTCCACTTT.

This clonotype was seen ten or more times. The rearrangement joins TRBV10-3 to TRBJ1-3; TRBD1 matches at 10 bases. Germline CDR1 is ENHRY and CDR2 is SYGVKD. The CDR3 extends over 15 amino acids. J was trimmed by 3 bases and V by 6 bases; bases with no gene match: 5. DNA of the CDR3: TGTGCCATCAGCACCGGGACAGGGGTTGGAAACACCATATATTTT. Encoded protein: CAISTGTGVGNTIYF.

Only a few counts were recorded for this clonotype. A junction boundary mismatches the germline segment, possibly from a read error. The chain recombines TRBV5-1 with TRBJ2-2; 10 nucleotides line up with TRBD2. Germline V lookup: CDR1 SGHRS, CDR2 YFSETQ. The CDR3 sequence is 15 residues long. The CDR3: CASSPSGSATRELFF. In DNA, the CDR3 is TGCGCCAGCAGCCCTAGCGGGAGTGCCACCCGGGAGCTGTTTTTT.

V gene TRBV4-1 combines with J gene TRBJ2-3; D is ambiguous. This CDR3 spans 14 amino acids. CDR1 and CDR2 (germline): MGHRA, YSYEKL. The ends were cut back, 1 base at V and 6 bases at J, with 11 bases in the middle. CDR3 region: CASSQVSSLDTQYF. CDR3 DNA sequence: TGCGCCAGCAGCCAAGTATCCAGCTTGGATACGCAGTATTTT.

This clonotype was recorded many times. This chain uses TRBV5-1 with TRBJ2-3; TRBD1 aligns across 7 bases. Germline-derived CDR1 and CDR2 are SGHRS and YFSETQ. V trimming: 2 bases; J trimming: 0 bases; junction bases outside the gene matches: 9. The CDR3 length is 17 residues. The CDR3 DNA follows: TGCGCCAGCAGCTTCCGAGGTCGGACAGGAAGCACAGATACGCAGTATTTT. Protein product: CASSFRGRTGSTDTQYF.